One and the same sample provided the 2 T cell receptor beta chains below, sequenced in a study of blood T cell repertoires in COVID-19. The repertoire was sequenced with immunoSEQ multiplex PCR; TCRdb's copy has only in-frame clones and lacks some. The sample has about 310,000 clones, around 91% seen once; the top ten hold 4% to 5.5%. Sequencing was performed on PBMCs or T cells enriched from blood (not recorded which). These TCRs come from a young woman with acute COVID-19.

CDR3 protein: CASSSTTVEAYEQYF. DNA of the CDR3: TGTGCCAGCAGTTCCACAACGGTTGAGGCCTACGAGCAGTACTTC. The rearrangement links TRBV27 to TRBJ2-7; D gene ambiguous. CDR1 and CDR2 (germline): MNHEY, SMNVEV (reference sequence). V was cut by 4 bases and J by 2 bases, with 15 bases left in between. This CDR3 contains 15 residues.

V usage is TRBV28 and J usage is TRBJ1-2; 8 bases match TRBD1. The germline gives CDR1 MDHEN, CDR2 SYDVKM. CDR3 size: 14 residues. V shed 5 bases, J shed 3 bases, and the junction held 5 bases outside the gene matches. CDR3 sequence (DNA): TGTGCCAGCAGTCCGGGGACAGGAGACTATGGCTACACCTTC. It yields the protein CASSPGTGDYGYTF.